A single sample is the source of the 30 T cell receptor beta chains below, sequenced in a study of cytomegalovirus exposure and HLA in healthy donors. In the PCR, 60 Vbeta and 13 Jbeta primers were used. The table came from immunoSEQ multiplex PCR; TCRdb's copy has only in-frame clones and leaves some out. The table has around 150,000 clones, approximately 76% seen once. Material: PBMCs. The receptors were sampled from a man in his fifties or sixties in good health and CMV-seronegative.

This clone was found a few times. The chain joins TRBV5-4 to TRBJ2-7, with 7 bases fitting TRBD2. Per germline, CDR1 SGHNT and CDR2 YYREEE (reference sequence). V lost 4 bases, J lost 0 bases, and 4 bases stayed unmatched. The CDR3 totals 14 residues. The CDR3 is CASSPWTSSYEQYF. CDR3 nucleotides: TGTGCCAGCAGCCCCTGGACTAGCTCCTACGAGCAGTACTTC.

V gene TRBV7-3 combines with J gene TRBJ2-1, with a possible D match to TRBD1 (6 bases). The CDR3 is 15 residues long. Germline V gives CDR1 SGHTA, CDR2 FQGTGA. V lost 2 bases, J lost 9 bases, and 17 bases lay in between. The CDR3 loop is CASSLGGPGVGEQFF. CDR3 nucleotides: TGTGCCAGCAGCTTAGGGGGCCCCGGAGTGGGTGAGCAGTTCTTC.

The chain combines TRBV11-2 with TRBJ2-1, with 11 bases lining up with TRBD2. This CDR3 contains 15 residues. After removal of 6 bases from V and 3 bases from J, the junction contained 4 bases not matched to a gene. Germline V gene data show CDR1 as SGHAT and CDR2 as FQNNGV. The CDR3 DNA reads TGTGCCAGCAGTCCTGGGACTAGCGGCTACAATGAGCAGTTCTTC. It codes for CASSPGTSGYNEQFF.

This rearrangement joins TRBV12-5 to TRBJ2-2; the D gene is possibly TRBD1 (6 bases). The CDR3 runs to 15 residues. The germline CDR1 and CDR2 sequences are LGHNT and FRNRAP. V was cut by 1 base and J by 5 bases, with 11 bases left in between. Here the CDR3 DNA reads TGTGCTAGTGGTTTGGGCTCAGGGGATACCGGGGAGCTGTTTTTT. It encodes CASGLGSGDTGELFF.

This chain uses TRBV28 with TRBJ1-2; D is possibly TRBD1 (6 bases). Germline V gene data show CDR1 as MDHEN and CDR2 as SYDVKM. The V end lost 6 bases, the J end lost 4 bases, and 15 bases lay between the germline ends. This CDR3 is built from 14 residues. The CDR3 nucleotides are TGTGCCAGCAGCCCTGGACAGAGCATCTATGGCTACACCTTC. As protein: CASSPGQSIYGYTF.

Written as DNA, the CDR3 is TGTGCCAGCAGCGCCGCGGGGGACACGAGGAATCAGCCCCAGCATTTT. It translates to CASSAAGDTRNQPQHF. V gene TRBV7-2 combines with J gene TRBJ1-5; D might be TRBD1 (6 bases). Trimming took 5 bases from V and 4 from J, leaving 18 bases between them. This CDR3 has 16 residues. Germline assignment: CDR1 SGHTA and CDR2 FQGNSA. The whole variable domain, filled in from reference TRBV7-2 and TRBJ1-5, reads GAGVSQSPSNKVTEKGKDVELRCDPISGHTALYWYRQSLGQGLEFLIYFQGNSAPDKSGLPSDRFSAERTGGSVSTLTIQRTQQEDSAVYLCASSAAGDTRNQPQHFGDGTRLSIL.

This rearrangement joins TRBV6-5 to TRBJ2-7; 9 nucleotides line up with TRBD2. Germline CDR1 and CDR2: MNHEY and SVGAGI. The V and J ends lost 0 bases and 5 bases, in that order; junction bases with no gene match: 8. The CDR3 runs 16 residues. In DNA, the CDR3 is TGTGCCAGCAGTTACTCACGGCGGGGGGGCCTTGACGAGCAGTACTTC. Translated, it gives CASSYSRRGGLDEQYF.

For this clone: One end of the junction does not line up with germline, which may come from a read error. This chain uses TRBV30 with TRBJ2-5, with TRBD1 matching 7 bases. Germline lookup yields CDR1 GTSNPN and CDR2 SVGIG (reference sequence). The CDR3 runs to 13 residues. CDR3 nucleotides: TGTGCCTGGAGTGTACTTTTTGAACAGGGGATGGACTTC. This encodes CAWSVLFEQGMDF.

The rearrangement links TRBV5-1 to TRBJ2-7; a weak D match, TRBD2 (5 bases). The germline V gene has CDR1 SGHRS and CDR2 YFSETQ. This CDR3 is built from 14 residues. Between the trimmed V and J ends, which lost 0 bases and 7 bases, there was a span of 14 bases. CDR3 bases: TGCGCCAGCAGCTTGGTGGCAGGAGGAACTGAGCAGTACTTC. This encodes CASSLVAGGTEQYF.

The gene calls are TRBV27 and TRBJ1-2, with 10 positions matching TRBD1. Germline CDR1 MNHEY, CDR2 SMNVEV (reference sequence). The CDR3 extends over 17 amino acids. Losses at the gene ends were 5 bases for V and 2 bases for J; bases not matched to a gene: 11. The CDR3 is CASSKLEGQGVNYGYTF. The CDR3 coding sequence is TGTGCCAGCAGTAAACTTGAAGGACAGGGGGTCAACTATGGCTACACCTTC.

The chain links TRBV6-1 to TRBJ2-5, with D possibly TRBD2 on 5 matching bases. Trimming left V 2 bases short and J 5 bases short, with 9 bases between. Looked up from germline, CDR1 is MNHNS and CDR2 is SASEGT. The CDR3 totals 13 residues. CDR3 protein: CASSETGFETQYF. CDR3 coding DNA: TGTGCCAGCAGTGAAACGGGATTCGAGACCCAGTACTTC.

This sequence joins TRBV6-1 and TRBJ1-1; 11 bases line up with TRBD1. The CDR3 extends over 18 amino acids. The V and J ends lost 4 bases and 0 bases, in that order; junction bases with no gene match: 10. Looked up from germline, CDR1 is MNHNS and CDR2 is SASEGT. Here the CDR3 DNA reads TGTGCCAGCAGTGGTGGACAGGGGGCACCTCTGCTGAACACTGAAGCTTTCTTT. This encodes CASSGGQGAPLLNTEAFF.

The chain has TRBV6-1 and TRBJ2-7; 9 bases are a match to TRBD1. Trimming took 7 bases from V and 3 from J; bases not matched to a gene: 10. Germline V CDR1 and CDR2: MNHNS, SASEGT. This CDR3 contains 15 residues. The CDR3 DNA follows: TGTGCCAGCATCCAAGGGGGACAGGGCCTCTACGAGCAGTACTTC. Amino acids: CASIQGGQGLYEQYF.

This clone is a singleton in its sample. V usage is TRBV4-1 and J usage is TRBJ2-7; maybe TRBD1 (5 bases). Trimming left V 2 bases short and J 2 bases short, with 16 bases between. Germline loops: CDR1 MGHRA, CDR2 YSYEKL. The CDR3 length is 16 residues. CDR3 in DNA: TGCGCCAGCAGCCAATGGGCGGCAGGGCTTACCTACGAGCAGTACTTC. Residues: CASSQWAAGLTYEQYF.

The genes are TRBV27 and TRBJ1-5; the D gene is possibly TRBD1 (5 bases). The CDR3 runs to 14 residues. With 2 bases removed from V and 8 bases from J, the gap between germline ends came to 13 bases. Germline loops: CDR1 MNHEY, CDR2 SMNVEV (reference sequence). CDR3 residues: CASSLKWGREPQHF. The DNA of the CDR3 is TGTGCCAGCAGTTTAAAGTGGGGCAGGGAGCCCCAGCATTTT.

CDR3 DNA sequence: TGTGCCAGCAGCTTACGTCCCAGCGGGATGAACACCGGGGAGCTGTTTTTT. Residues: CASSLRPSGMNTGELFF. This chain links TRBV11-2 with TRBJ2-2; 7 bases are a match to TRBD2. Germline CDR1 and CDR2: SGHAT and FQNNGV. Unmatched junction bases numbered 7, after V lost 2 bases and J lost 1 base. The CDR3 consists of 17 residues.

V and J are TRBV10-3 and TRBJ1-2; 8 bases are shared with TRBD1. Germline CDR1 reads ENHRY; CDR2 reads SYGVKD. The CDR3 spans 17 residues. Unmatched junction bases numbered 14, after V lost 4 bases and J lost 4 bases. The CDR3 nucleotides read TGTGCCATCAGTGCCCGAGGCAGGGGGCCGGATGGCTATGGCTACACCTTC. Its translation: CAISARGRGPDGYGYTF.

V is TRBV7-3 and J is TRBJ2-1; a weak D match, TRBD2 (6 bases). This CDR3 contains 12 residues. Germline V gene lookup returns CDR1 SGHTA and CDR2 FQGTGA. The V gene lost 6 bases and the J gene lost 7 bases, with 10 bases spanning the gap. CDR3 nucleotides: TGTGCCAGCAGTTATGGGGGGAATGAGCAGTTCTTC. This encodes CASSYGGNEQFF.

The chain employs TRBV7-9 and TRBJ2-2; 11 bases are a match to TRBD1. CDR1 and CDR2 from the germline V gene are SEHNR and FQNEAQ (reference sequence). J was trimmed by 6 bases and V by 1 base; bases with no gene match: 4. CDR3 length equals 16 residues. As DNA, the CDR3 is TGTGCCAGCAGCTTAGGGGGGACAGGGGGACCCGGGGAGCTGTTTTTT. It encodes CASSLGGTGGPGELFF.

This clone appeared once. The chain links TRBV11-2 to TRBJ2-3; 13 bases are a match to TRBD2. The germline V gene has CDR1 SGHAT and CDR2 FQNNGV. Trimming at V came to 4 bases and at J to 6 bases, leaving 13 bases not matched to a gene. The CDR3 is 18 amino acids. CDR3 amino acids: CASSWSPGLAGPGDTQYF. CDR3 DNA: TGTGCCAGCAGCTGGAGTCCGGGACTAGCGGGGCCCGGGGATACGCAGTATTTT.

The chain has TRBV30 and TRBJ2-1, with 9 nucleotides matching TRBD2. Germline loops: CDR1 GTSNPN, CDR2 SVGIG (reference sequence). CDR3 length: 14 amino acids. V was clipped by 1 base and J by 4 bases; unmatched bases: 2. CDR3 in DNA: TGTGCCTGGAGTGCTAGCGGGACTTACAATGAGCAGTTCTTC. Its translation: CAWSASGTYNEQFF.

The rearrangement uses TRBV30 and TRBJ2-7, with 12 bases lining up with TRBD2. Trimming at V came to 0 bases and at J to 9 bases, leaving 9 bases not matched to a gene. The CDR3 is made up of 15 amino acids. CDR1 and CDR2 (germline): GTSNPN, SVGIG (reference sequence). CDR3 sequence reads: CAWSVGLAGHRGQYF. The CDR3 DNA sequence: TGTGCCTGGAGTGTCGGACTAGCGGGACACCGGGGGCAGTACTTC.

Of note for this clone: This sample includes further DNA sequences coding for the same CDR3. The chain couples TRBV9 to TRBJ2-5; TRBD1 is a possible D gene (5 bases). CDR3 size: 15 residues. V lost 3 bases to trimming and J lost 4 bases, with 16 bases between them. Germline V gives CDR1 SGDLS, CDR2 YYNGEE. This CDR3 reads CASSAYRGLGETQYF. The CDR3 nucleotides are TGTGCCAGCAGCGCATATAGGGGATTGGGAGAGACCCAGTACTTC. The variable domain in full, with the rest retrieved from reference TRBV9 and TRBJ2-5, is DSGVTQTPKHLITATGQRVTLRCSPRSGDLSVYWYQQSLDQGLQFLIQYYNGEERAKGNILERFSAQQFPDLHSELNLSSLELGDSALYFCASSAYRGLGETQYFGPGTRLLVL.

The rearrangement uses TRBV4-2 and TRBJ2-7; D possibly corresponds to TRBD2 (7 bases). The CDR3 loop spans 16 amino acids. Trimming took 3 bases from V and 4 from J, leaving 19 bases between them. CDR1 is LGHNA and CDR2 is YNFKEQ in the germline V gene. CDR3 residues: CASSQPESKGGYEQYF. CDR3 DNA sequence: TGTGCCAGCAGCCAGCCCGAGTCGAAGGGGGGGTACGAGCAGTACTTC.

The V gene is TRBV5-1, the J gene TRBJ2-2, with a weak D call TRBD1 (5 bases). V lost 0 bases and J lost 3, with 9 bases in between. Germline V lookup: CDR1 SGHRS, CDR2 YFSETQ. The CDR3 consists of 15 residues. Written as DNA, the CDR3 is TGCGCCAGCAGCTTGGGTCCAGGGTACACCGGGGAGCTGTTTTTT. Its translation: CASSLGPGYTGELFF.

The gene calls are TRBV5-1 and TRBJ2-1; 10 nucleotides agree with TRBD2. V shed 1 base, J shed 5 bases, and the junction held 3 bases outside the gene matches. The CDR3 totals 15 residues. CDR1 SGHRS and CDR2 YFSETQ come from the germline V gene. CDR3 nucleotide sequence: TGCGCCAGCAGCTTGCAACTAGCGGGAAACAATGAGCAGTTCTTC. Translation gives CASSLQLAGNNEQFF.

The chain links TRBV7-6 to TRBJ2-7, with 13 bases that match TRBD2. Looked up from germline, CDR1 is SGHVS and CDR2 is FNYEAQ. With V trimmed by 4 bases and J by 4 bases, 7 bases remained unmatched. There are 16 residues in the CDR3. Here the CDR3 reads CASSSGGGLAGYEQYF. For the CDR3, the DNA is TGTGCCAGCAGCTCGGGGGGGGGACTAGCGGGGTACGAGCAGTACTTC.

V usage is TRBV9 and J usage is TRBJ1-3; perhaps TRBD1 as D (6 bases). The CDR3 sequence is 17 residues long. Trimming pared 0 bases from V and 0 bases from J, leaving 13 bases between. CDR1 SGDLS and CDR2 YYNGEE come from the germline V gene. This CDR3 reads CASSVGTGGSSGNTIYF. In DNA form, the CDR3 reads TGTGCCAGCAGCGTAGGTACGGGGGGCAGCTCTGGAAACACCATATATTTT. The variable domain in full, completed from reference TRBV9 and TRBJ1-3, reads DSGVTQTPKHLITATGQRVTLRCSPRSGDLSVYWYQQSLDQGLQFLIQYYNGEERAKGNILERFSAQQFPDLHSELNLSSLELGDSALYFCASSVGTGGSSGNTIYFGEGSWLTVV.

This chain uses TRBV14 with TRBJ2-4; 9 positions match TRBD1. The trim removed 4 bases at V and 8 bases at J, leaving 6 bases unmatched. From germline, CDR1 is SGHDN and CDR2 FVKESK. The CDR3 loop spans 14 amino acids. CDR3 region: CASSPLDRGDIQYF. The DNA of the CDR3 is TGTGCCAGCAGCCCCCTAGACAGGGGGGACATTCAGTACTTC.

CDR3 residues: CASSYSLARAETQYF. In DNA, the CDR3 is TGTGCCAGCAGTTACTCCCTAGCCCGCGCAGAGACCCAGTACTTC. The J gene is TRBJ2-5, the V gene TRBV6-5; maybe TRBD2 (5 bases). The CDR3 totals 15 residues. The germline CDR1 and CDR2 sequences are MNHEY and SVGAGI. Trimming pared 0 bases from V and 4 bases from J, leaving 12 bases between.